This TCR beta chain comes out of a study of blood T cell repertoires in COVID-19. Study information: There were acute and convalescent COVID-19 samples, and they came from the United States, Italy and Spain.

Authors' processing steps: For nucleated cells, counts were estimated from reference gene primer amplification. Method: immunoSEQ multiplex PCR; TCRdb's copy keeps in-frame clones and lacks some. V, J and clone size were drawn from that table, and D and trimming were deduced from the DNA. The table lists roughly 260,000 clones, approximately 90% of them singletons. In germline, CDR1 is KGHSH, CDR2 LQKENI. Trimming removed 1 base from V and 6 bases from J, with 10 bases in between. This CDR3 has 14 amino acids. This TCR was recovered from a middle-aged woman with acute or convalescent COVID-19. V is TRBV18 and J is TRBJ1-5; D remains unclear. The sequenced sample consisted of peripheral blood. In DNA form, the CDR3 reads TGTGCCAGCTCACCACAGGATGCGGGTCAGCCCCAGCATTTT. It codes for CASSPQDAGQPQHF.